This TCR beta chain appears in the sequencing data of a study of blood T cell repertoires in COVID-19. As for the study in general: Whether acute or convalescent, the COVID-19 samples came from the United States, Italy and Spain. Nucleic acid was either cDNA or gDNA, and it came from T cells, B-cell-depleted T cells, or PBMCs.

Enrolled during active infection, Seattle patients were then followed longitudinally. Per the study methods: Amplification with reference gene primers provided the estimates of nucleated cell counts. TCRdb's table, derived via immunoSEQ multiplex PCR, lists solely in-frame clones and lacks some. For V, J and clone size, that table is used; D and trimming come from the DNA. The sample consists of 200,000 to 250,000 clones, 65% to 90% of them appearing once. CDR1 is SGHVS and CDR2 is FQNEAQ in the germline V gene. The V end lost 2 bases, the J end lost 6 bases, and 11 bases lay between the germline ends. This CDR3 has 15 residues.

The rearrangement links TRBV7-8 to TRBJ1-6; the D is unclear. Sequenced input: peripheral blood. The source is a man over 45 with COVID-19, enrolled during active disease. CDR3: CASSLLLSGNSPLHF. The CDR3 DNA reads as TGTGCCAGCAGCTTACTGCTCTCGGGTAATTCACCCCTCCACTTT.